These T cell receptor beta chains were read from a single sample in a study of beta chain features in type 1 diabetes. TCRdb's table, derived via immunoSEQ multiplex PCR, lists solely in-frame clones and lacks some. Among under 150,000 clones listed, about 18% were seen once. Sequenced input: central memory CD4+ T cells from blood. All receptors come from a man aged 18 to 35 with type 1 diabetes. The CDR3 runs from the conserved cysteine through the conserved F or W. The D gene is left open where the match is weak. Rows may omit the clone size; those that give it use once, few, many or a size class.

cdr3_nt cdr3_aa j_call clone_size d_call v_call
TGCAGCGTTGCGAGTTCCAATGAGCAGTTCTTC CSVASSNEQFF TRBJ2-1 . . TRBV29-1
TGTGCCATCAGTGAAGGGGATGCAAGCTCCTACAATGAGCAGTTCTTC CAISEGDASSYNEQFF TRBJ2-1 . . TRBV10-3
TGTGCCTGGAGTGCCACCGGGACCCACTTCTACTTC CAWSATGTHFYF TRBJ2-7 few . TRBV30
TGTGCCGGCGCTCCGGGACAGGGCCCCAATGAGCAGTTCTTC CAGAPGQGPNEQFF TRBJ2-1 few TRBD1 TRBV2
TGTGCCTGGTCGACAGATAGCAATCAGCCCCAGCATTTT CAWSTDSNQPQHF TRBJ1-5 few . TRBV30
TGTGCCAGCAGCTTATCGCGGCTTGCTCAAGAGACCCAGTACTTC CASSLSRLAQETQYF TRBJ2-5 . . TRBV7-8
TGTGCCAGCAGCGGCTCACTAGGAAGCGGGGAGCTGTTTTTT CASSGSLGSGELFF TRBJ2-2 . . TRBV7-6
TGTGCCAGCAGCCCCCTCAGGGTAATGGCGGCTAGGAGCAAAAACATTCAGTACTTC CASSPLRVMAARSKNIQYF TRBJ2-4 . . TRBV7-8
TGTGCCAGTTCTAGCGGGAATGGAGCCAAAAACATTCAGTACTTC CASSSGNGAKNIQYF TRBJ2-4 few TRBD2 TRBV19
TGTGCCAGCAGCTCCCCCCCCGGCGGGGGCAGCACAGATACGCAGTATTTT CASSSPPGGGSTDTQYF TRBJ2-3 . . TRBV7-2
TGTGCCAGCAGTCAGAAGGGGGCCCAGTACTTC CASSQKGAQYF TRBJ2-5 . . TRBV6-5
TGCGCCAGCAGCTTGGAAGGACACCCGGGCTACACCTTC CASSLEGHPGYTF TRBJ1-2 few . TRBV5-1
TGTGCCAGCAGCTTTGGACTAGCGGGAGGCGGGGATACGCAGTATTTT CASSFGLAGGGDTQYF TRBJ2-3 few TRBD2 TRBV5-4
TGTGCCAGCAGCACCAGCTACTTGGACGAGCAGTACTTC CASSTSYLDEQYF TRBJ2-7 few . TRBV7-2
TGTGCCACGCTCCAGGGGGGGAACACTGAAGCTTTCTTT CATLQGGNTEAFF TRBJ1-1 . TRBD1 TRBV6-6
TGTGCCAGCAGTGAAGCGCCTGAGACCCAGTACTTC CASSEAPETQYF TRBJ2-5 . . TRBV2
TGTGCCAGCAGTCCCGGGACAGGGGGTTTCTCCTACGAGCAGTACTTC CASSPGTGGFSYEQYF TRBJ2-7 . TRBD1 TRBV6-6
TGTGCCAGCAGCTCACCCGGGACTAGCGGGAATGAGCAGTTCTTC CASSSPGTSGNEQFF TRBJ2-1 . TRBD2 TRBV7-9
TGCGCCAGCAGTTGCCCCGGGGAGGGACTTCAGCGGTGCGATGAGCAGTTCTTC CASSCPGEGLQRCDEQFF TRBJ2-1 few TRBD2 TRBV5-1
TGCGCCAGCAGTGTGGAAGATACGCAGTATTTT CASSVEDTQYF TRBJ2-3 . . TRBV10-2
TGTGCCAGCAGTTTATTGGGAGGGTCTGGGGCCAACGTCCTGACTTTC CASSLLGGSGANVLTF TRBJ2-6 few TRBD2 TRBV27
TGTGCCAGCAGCTTTATTGGGTCTGGGGCGTACGAGCAGTACTTC CASSFIGSGAYEQYF TRBJ2-7 . . TRBV5-4